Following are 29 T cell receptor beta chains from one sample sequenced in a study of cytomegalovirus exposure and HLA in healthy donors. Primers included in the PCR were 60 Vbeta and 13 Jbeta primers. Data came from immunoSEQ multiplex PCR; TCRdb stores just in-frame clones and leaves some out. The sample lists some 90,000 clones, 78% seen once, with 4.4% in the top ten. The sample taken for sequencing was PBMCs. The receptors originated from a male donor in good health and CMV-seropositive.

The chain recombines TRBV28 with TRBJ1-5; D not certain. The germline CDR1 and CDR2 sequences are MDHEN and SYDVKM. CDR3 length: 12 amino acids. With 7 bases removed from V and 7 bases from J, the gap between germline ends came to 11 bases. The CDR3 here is CASKLTAQPQHF. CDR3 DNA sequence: TGTGCCAGCAAGCTCACCGCCCAGCCCCAGCATTTT.

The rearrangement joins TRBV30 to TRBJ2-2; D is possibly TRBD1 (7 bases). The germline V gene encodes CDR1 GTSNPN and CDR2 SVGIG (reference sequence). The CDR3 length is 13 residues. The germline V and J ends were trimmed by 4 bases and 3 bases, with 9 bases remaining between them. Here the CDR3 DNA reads TGTGCCTGGACAGGGGGGTACACCGGGGAGCTGTTTTTT. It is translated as CAWTGGYTGELFF.

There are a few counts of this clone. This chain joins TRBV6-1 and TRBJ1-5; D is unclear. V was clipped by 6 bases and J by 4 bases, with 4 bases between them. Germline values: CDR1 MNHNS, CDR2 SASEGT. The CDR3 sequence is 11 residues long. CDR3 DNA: TGTGCCAGCAGGACAAATCAGCCCCAGCATTTT. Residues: CASRTNQPQHF.

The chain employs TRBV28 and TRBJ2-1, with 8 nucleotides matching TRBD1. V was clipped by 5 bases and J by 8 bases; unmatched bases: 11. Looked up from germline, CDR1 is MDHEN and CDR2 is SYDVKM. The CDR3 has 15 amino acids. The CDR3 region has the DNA TGTGCCAGCAGTCCCGGAGGACAGGGCATCTATGAGCAGTTCTTC. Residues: CASSPGGQGIYEQFF.

The DNA of the CDR3 is TGTGCCTGGAGTGGTCAGTACACCGGGGAGCTGTTTTTT. Residues: CAWSGQYTGELFF. This chain links TRBV30 with TRBJ2-2; unclear D gene. The V gene's germline CDR1 is GTSNPN and CDR2 SVGIG (reference sequence). V was shortened by 1 base and J by 3 bases, with 6 bases between the two germline ends. The CDR3 is 13 amino acids.

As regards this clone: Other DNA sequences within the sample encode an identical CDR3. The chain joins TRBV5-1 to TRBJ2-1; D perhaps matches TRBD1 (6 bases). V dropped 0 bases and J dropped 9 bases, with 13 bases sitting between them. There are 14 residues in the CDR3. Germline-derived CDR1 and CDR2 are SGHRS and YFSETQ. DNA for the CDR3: TGCGCCAGCAGCTTGGCCGGTGGGGGCAGTGAGCAGTTCTTC. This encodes CASSLAGGGSEQFF.

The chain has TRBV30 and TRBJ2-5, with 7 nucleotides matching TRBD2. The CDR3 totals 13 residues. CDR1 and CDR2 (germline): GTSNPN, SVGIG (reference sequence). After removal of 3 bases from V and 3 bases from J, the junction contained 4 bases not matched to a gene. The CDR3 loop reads CAWSPGTKETQYF. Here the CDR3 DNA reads TGTGCCTGGAGCCCCGGGACTAAAGAGACCCAGTACTTC.

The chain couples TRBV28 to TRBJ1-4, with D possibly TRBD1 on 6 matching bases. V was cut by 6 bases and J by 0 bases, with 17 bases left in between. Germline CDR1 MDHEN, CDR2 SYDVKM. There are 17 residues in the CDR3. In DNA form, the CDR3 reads TGTGCCAGCAGAATAACAGGGACCCTAGCAACTAATGAAAAACTGTTTTTT. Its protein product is CASRITGTLATNEKLFF.

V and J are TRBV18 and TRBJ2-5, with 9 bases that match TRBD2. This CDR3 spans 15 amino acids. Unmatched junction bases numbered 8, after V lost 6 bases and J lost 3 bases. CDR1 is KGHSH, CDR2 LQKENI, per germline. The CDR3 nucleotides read TGTGCCAGCTCGCGGGGGGGGCGCGAGGAAGAGACCCAGTACTTC. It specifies CASSRGGREEETQYF.

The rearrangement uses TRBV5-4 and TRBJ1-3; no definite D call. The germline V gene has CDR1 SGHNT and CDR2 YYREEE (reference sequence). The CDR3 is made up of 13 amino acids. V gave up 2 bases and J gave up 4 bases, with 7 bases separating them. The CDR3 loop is CASSFGGGNTIYF. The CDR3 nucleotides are TGTGCCAGCAGCTTTGGCGGAGGAAACACCATATATTTT. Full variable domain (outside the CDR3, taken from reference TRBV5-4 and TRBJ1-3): ETGVTQSPTHLIKTRGQQVTLRCSSQSGHNTVSWYQQALGQGPQFIFQYYREEENGRGNFPPRFSGLQFPNYSSELNVNALELDDSALYLCASSFGGGNTIYFGEGSWLTVV.

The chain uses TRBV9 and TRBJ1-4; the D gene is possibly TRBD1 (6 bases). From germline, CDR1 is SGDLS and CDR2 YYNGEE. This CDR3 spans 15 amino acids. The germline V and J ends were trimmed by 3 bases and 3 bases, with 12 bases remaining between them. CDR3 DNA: TGTGCCAGCAGCGAACAGGGAATTCCTAATGAAAAACTGTTTTTT. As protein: CASSEQGIPNEKLFF.

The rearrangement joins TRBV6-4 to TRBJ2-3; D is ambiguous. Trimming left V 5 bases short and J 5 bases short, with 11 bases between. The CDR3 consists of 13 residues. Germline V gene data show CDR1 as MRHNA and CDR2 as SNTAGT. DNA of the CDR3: TGTGCCAGCAGTCCGTCCCGGGTAGATACGCAGTATTTT. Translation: CASSPSRVDTQYF.

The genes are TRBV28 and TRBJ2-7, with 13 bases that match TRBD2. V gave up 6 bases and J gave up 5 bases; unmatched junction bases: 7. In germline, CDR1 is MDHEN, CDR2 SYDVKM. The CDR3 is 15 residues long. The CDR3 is CASRKLAGGTHEQYF. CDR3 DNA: TGTGCCAGCAGGAAACTAGCGGGAGGGACCCACGAGCAGTACTTC.

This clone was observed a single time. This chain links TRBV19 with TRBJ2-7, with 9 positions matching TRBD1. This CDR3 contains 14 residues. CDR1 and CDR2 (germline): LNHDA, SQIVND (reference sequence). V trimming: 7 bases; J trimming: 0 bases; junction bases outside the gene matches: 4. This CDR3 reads CASTPGQGSYEQYF. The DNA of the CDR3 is TGTGCCAGTACCCCGGGACAGGGCTCCTACGAGCAGTACTTC.

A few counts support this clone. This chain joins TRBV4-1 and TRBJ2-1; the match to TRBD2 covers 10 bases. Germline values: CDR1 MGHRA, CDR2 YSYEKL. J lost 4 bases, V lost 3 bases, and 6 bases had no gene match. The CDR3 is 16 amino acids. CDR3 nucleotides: TGCGCCAGCAGCCAGGCCGGGACTAGCGAATACAATGAGCAGTTCTTC. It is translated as CASSQAGTSEYNEQFF.

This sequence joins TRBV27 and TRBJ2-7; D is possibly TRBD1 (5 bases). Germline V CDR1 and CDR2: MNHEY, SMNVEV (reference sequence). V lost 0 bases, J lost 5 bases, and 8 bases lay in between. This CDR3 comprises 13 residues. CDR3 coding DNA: TGTGCCAGCAGTTTATCAGGGGCCCACGAGCAGTACTTC. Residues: CASSLSGAHEQYF.

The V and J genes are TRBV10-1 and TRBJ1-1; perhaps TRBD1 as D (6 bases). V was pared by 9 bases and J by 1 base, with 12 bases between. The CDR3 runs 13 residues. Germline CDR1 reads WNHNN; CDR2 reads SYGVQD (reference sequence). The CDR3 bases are TGCGCCAGGACCAAGGGGGAGAACACTGAAGCTTTCTTT. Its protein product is CARTKGENTEAFF.

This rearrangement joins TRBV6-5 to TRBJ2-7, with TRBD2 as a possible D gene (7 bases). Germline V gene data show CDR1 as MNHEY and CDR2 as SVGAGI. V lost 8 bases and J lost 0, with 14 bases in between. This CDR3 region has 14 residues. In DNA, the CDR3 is TGTGCCAGCGGGGTAGGGGGGGTCTCCTACGAGCAGTACTTC. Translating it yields CASGVGGVSYEQYF.

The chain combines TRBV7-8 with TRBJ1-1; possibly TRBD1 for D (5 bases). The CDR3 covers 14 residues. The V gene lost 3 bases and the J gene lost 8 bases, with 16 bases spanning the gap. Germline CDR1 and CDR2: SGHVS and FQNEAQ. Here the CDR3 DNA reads TGTGCCAGCAGCTTTAAGGGCGACAGCCAGGAAGCTTTCTTT. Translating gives CASSFKGDSQEAFF.

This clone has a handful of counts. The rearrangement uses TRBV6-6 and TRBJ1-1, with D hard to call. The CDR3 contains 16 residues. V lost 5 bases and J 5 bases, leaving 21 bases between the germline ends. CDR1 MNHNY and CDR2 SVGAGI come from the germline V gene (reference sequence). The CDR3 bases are TGTGCCAGCAGTCCTTGGAGCGGGTTCCCTGGAACTGAAGCTTTCTTT. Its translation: CASSPWSGFPGTEAFF.

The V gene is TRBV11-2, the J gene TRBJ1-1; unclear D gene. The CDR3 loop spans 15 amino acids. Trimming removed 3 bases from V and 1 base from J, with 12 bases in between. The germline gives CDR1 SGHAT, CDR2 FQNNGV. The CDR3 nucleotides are TGTGCCAGCAGCTTTTTAATCGCGAAGAACACTGAAGCTTTCTTT. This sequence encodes CASSFLIAKNTEAFF.

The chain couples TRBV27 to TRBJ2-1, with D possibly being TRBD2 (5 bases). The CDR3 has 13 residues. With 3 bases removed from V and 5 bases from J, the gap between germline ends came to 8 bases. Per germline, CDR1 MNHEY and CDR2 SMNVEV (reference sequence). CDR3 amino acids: CASSLAEDNEQFF. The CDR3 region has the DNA TGTGCCAGCAGTTTGGCGGAGGACAATGAGCAGTTCTTC.

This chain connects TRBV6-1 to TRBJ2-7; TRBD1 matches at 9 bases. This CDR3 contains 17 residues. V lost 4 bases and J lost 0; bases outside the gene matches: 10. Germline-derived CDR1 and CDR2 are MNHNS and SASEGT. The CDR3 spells CASSGRAGQGFSYEQYF. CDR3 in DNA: TGTGCCAGCAGTGGACGGGCGGGACAGGGTTTCTCCTACGAGCAGTACTTC.

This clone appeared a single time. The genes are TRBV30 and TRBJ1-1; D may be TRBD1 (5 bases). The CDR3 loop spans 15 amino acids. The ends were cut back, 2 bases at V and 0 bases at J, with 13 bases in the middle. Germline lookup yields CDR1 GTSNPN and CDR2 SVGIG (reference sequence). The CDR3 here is CAWSIGGTLNTEAFF. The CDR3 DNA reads TGTGCCTGGAGTATCGGGGGGACCTTGAACACTGAAGCTTTCTTT.

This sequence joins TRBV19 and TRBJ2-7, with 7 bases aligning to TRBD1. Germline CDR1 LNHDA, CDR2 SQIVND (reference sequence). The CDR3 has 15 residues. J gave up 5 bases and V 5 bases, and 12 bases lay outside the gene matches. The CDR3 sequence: CASSPETGPRNEQYF. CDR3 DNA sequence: TGTGCCAGTAGTCCAGAGACAGGGCCAAGAAACGAGCAGTACTTC. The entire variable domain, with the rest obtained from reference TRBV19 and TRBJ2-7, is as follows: DGGITQSPKYLFRKEGQNVTLSCEQNLNHDAMYWYRQDPGQGLRLIYYSQIVNDFQKGDIAEGYSVSREKKESFPLTVTSAQKNPTAFYLCASSPETGPRNEQYFGPGTRLTVT.

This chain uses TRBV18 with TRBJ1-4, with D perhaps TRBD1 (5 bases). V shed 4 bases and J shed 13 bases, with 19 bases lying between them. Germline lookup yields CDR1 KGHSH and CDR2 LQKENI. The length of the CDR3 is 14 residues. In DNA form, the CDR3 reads TGTGCCAGCTCACGACAGATTGATTCGAAAACACTGTTTTTT. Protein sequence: CASSRQIDSKTLFF. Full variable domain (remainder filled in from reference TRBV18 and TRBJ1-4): NAGVMQNPRHLVRRRGQEARLRCSPMKGHSHVYWYRQLPEEGLKFMVYLQKENIIDESGMPKERFSAEFPKEGPSILRIQQVVRGDSAAYFCASSRQIDSKTLFFGSGTQLSVL.

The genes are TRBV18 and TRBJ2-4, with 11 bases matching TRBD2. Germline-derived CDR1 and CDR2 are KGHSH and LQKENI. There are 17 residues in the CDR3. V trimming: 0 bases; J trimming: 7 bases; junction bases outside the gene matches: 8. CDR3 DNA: TGTGCCAGCTCACCACCCAAACTAGCGGGGGCGGGGAACATTCAGTACTTC. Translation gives CASSPPKLAGAGNIQYF. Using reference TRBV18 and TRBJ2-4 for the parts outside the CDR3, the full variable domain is NAGVMQNPRHLVRRRGQEARLRCSPMKGHSHVYWYRQLPEEGLKFMVYLQKENIIDESGMPKERFSAEFPKEGPSILRIQQVVRGDSAAYFCASSPPKLAGAGNIQYFGAGTRLSVL.

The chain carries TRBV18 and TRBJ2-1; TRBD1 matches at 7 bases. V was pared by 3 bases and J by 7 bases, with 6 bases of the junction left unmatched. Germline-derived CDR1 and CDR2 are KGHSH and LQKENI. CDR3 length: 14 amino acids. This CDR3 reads CASSPGTDINEQFF. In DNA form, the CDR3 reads TGTGCCAGCTCACCCGGGACAGATATAAATGAGCAGTTCTTC. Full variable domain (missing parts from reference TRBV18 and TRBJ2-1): NAGVMQNPRHLVRRRGQEARLRCSPMKGHSHVYWYRQLPEEGLKFMVYLQKENIIDESGMPKERFSAEFPKEGPSILRIQQVVRGDSAAYFCASSPGTDINEQFFGPGTRLTVL.

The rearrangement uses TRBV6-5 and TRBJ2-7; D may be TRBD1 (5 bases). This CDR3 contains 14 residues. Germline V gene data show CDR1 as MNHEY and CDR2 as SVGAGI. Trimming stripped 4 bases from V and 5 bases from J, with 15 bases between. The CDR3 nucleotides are TGTGCCAGCAGTTCTTTGACAGTTATCCACGAGCAGTACTTC. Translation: CASSSLTVIHEQYF.